The rows below give T cell receptor beta chains drawn from one sample of a study of cytomegalovirus exposure and HLA in healthy donors. Clones were sequenced by immunoSEQ multiplex PCR, and TCRdb holds only the in-frame ones, with some missing. The profile shows approximately 160,000 clones, under 70% of them singletons. The sample taken for sequencing was PBMCs. All receptors come from a woman aged 40 to 49 in good health and CMV-seropositive. CDR3s include the opening cysteine and the closing phenylalanine or tryptophan. D genes are given only for firm matches. Size is stated for part of the rows, as once, few or many counts, or as a class when the clone is expanded.

>NA|TRBJ1-1|NA|TRBV18
TGTGCCAGCTCACCCTCAGGTGGCACTGAAGCTTTCTTT
CASSPSGGTEAFF
>once|TRBJ1-2|NA|TRBV2
TGTGCCAGCAGTCGTCCCCAGGGTGGCTACCCCTTC
CASSRPQGGYPF
>few|TRBJ2-2|TRBD1|TRBV19
TGTGCCAGTAGTATAGTTACAGGGGGTTCCGGGGAGCTGTTTTTT
CASSIVTGGSGELFF
>NA|TRBJ2-3|NA|TRBV19
TGTGCCAGTAGCCAAGCGCCGGATACGCAGTATTTT
CASSQAPDTQYF
>NA|TRBJ2-7|TRBD1|TRBV9
TGTGCCAGCAGCGCCTGGGACAGGGGGAAGGAATCCCACGAGCAGTACTTC
CASSAWDRGKESHEQYF
>once|TRBJ2-6|TRBD1|TRBV27
TGTGCCAGCGCTCAGGGGGCGGCAGGGGCCAACGTCCTGACTTTC
CASAQGAAGANVLTF
>few|TRBJ2-5|TRBD2|TRBV7-9
TGTGCCAGCAGCCCATCAATGGGAGCGGGGGGACAAGAGACCCAGTACTTC
CASSPSMGAGGQETQYF
>few|TRBJ1-4|NA|TRBV27
TGTGCCAGCAGTTTTAAAGGGGGGGCTCTATCGGAAAAACTGTTTTTT
CASSFKGGALSEKLFF
>NA|TRBJ1-2|NA|TRBV5-1
TGCGCCAGCAGCTTGGCTCTCGGTTCCTATGGCTACACCTTC
CASSLALGSYGYTF
>NA|TRBJ2-7|TRBD1|TRBV18
TGTGCCAGCTCACCTCTCAGGACAGGGTCCTACGAGCAGTACTTC
CASSPLRTGSYEQYF
>NA|TRBJ2-1|TRBD2|TRBV5-4
TGTGCCAGCAGCTTGGGGCTAGCGGGAGGTGAGCAGTTCTTC
CASSLGLAGGEQFF
>NA|TRBJ1-5|NA|TRBV27
TGTGCCAGCAGTTTCTCCAGGGGTAACAATCAGCCCCAGCATTTT
CASSFSRGNNQPQHF
>NA|TRBJ1-5|NA|TRBV16
TGTGCCAGCAGCCAATCCAGCGGTTATCAGCCCCAGCATTTT
CASSQSSGYQPQHF
>NA|TRBJ1-1|NA|TRBV19
TGTGCCAGTATGGGGCTCGGGCAGACGAACACTGAAGCTTTCTTT
CASMGLGQTNTEAFF
>once|TRBJ2-1|NA|TRBV11-2
TGTGCCAGCAGCTTAGCAGACTCGCCCTCCTACAATGAGCAGTTCTTC
CASSLADSPSYNEQFF
>NA|TRBJ2-7|TRBD1|TRBV7-2
TGTGCCAGCAGCTTAGTCGGGACAGATCTACCGTCCTACGAGCAGTACTTC
CASSLVGTDLPSYEQYF
>NA|TRBJ2-5|TRBD1|TRBV18
TGTGCCAGCTCTCCTTCCGGGACAGGGACGGCAGGCCAAGAGACCCAGTACTTC
CASSPSGTGTAGQETQYF
>NA|TRBJ2-7|TRBD1|TRBV10-3
TGTGCCATCAGGAACAGGGGGCCCGAGCAGTACTTC
CAIRNRGPEQYF
>NA|TRBJ2-3|NA|TRBV7-2
TGTGCCAGCAGCTTAGGTGCAGGAACGCAGTATTTT
CASSLGAGTQYF
>few|TRBJ1-1|TRBD1|TRBV7-9
TGTGCCAGCAGCTTACAGGGGGGGAACACTGAAGCTTTCTTT
CASSLQGGNTEAFF
>few|TRBJ2-3|TRBD2|TRBV2
TGTGCCAGCAGTGAAGATAGCGGGGCGTTCGAGACAGATACGCAGTATTTT
CASSEDSGAFETDTQYF
>NA|TRBJ2-1|TRBD2|TRBV19
TGTGCCAGTAGTACGAAACTAGCGCGCTCCTACAATGAGCAGTTCTTC
CASSTKLARSYNEQFF
>NA|TRBJ1-1|NA|TRBV7-3
TGTGCCAGCAGCTCCGGGTCTCCAAACACTGAAGCTTTCTTT
CASSSGSPNTEAFF
>NA|TRBJ1-3|TRBD1|TRBV7-2
TGTGCCAGCAGCTCGGGGGGCCCGGGACAGGGGTACTCTGGAAACACCATATATTTT
CASSSGGPGQGYSGNTIYF
>NA|TRBJ2-7|NA|TRBV7-8
TGTGCCAGCAGCTTAGCACAGGTTTACGAGCAGTACTTC
CASSLAQVYEQYF
>once|TRBJ2-2|NA|TRBV7-3
TGTGCCAGCAGCATAAAGCCCGGGGAGCTGTTTTTT
CASSIKPGELFF
>NA|TRBJ1-5|TRBD1|TRBV29-1
TGCAGCGTAACAGGGGTTGGTCAGCCCCAGCATTTT
CSVTGVGQPQHF
>NA|TRBJ2-3|NA|TRBV5-1
TGCGCCAGCAGCCCTAGCACAGATACGCAGTATTTT
CASSPSTDTQYF
>NA|TRBJ1-2|NA|TRBV6-1
TGTGCCAGCAACTCGAGGGATCCCAGAAACTATGGCTACACCTTC
CASNSRDPRNYGYTF
>few|TRBJ1-1|TRBD1|TRBV2
TGTGCCAGCAGCGCTGACAGGGGGCTAGCTTTCTTT
CASSADRGLAFF
>few|TRBJ2-1|TRBD2|TRBV6-1
TGTGCCAGCGGTTTAATGGGAGCGGGAGGATTTGAGCAGTTCTTC
CASGLMGAGGFEQFF
>NA|TRBJ2-1|NA|TRBV6-1
TGTGCCAGCAGTGAAGGGCCCCATCGAGGGAGTGAGCAGTTCTTC
CASSEGPHRGSEQFF
>NA|TRBJ1-5|NA|TRBV5-1
TGCGCCAGCAGCTTGTATGTGAATCAGCCCCAGCATTTT
CASSLYVNQPQHF
>few|TRBJ1-4|NA|TRBV18
TGTGCCAGCTCATTCGGTAATGAAAAACTGTTTTTT
CASSFGNEKLFF
>NA|TRBJ2-5|TRBD2|TRBV9
TGTGCCAGCAGCCCAAGGACTAGCGGGAGGGCCTCCCAAGAGACCCAGTACTTC
CASSPRTSGRASQETQYF
>NA|TRBJ1-1|NA|TRBV18
TGTGCCAGCTCACCTGTCGGGGGGACTGAAGCTTTCTTT
CASSPVGGTEAFF
>NA|TRBJ1-1|TRBD1|TRBV5-1
TGCGCCAGCAGCGTAGGACAGGTTTACACTGAAGCTTTCTTT
CASSVGQVYTEAFF